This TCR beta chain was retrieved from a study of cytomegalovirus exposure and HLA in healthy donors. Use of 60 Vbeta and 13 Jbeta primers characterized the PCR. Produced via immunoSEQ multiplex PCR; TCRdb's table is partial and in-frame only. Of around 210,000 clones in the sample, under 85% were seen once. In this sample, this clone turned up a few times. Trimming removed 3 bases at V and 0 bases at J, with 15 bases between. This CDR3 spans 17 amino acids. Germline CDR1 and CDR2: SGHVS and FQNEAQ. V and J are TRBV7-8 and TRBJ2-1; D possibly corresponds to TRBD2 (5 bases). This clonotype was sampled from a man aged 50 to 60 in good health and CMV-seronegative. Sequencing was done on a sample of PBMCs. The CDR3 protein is CASSLSLRGSSYNEQFF. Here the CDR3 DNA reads TGTGCCAGCAGCTTGTCTCTGAGAGGGAGCTCCTACAATGAGCAGTTCTTC. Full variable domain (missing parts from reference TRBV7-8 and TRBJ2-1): GAGVSQSPRYKVAKRGQDVALRCDPISGHVSLFWYQQALGQGPEFLTYFQNEAQLDKSGLPSDRFFAERPEGSVSTLKIQRTQQEDSAVYLCASSLSLRGSSYNEQFFGPGTRLTVL.